These 14 T cell receptor beta chains share one sample of origin, sequenced in a study of control samples from healthy donors and cancer patients. Produced via immunoSEQ multiplex PCR; TCRdb's table is partial and in-frame only. This sample has about 410,000 clones, with around 90% found just once. The sample consisted of PBMCs. Every receptor here comes from a man aged 40-49 years with head and neck cancer.

In its sample, this clone was seen a few times. CDR3 residues: CASSLRGQGTGNTIYF. CDR3 bases: TGTGCCAGCAGTTTAAGGGGACAGGGGACTGGAAACACCATATATTTT. The rearrangement links TRBV27 to TRBJ1-3; 10 positions match TRBD1. The CDR3 spans 16 residues. With 2 bases clipped from V and 2 bases from J, the junction kept 3 bases outside the gene matches. Germline loops: CDR1 MNHEY, CDR2 SMNVEV (reference sequence).

This chain links TRBV21-1 with TRBJ2-7; the table calls TRBD2, which could not be checked here. TRBV21-1 is a documented pseudogene. This CDR3 has 17 residues. CDR3 DNA: TGTGCCAGCAGCAATCCTCGTGTGCTTACGCTAACCTACGAGCAGTACTTC. This sequence encodes CASSNPRVLTLTYEQYF.

The rearrangement uses TRBV28 and TRBJ2-4; TRBD2 aligns across 8 bases. The germline V gene encodes CDR1 MDHEN and CDR2 SYDVKM. V trimming: 5 bases; J trimming: 8 bases; junction bases outside the gene matches: 5. The CDR3 runs 13 residues. CDR3 nucleotides: TGTGCCAGCAGTCGGGGGGGTGCGTACATTCAGTACTTC. It encodes CASSRGGAYIQYF.

The chain recombines TRBV3-1 (or the pseudogene TRBV3-2) with TRBJ1-2; maybe TRBD1 (5 bases). This CDR3 has 16 amino acids. CDR1 LGHDT and CDR2 YNNKEL come from the germline V gene (reference sequence). The V gene lost 4 bases and the J gene lost 8 bases, with 23 bases spanning the gap. In DNA form, the CDR3 reads TGTGCCAGCAGCCCATCCTTAGACACAGGCCCTAGGGGCTACACCTTC. The encoded protein is CASSPSLDTGPRGYTF.

The chain combines TRBV4-3 with TRBJ2-5; 9 bases fit TRBD2. CDR1 and CDR2 from the germline V gene are LGHNA and YSLEER. There are 15 residues in the CDR3. V trimming: 0 bases; J trimming: 4 bases; junction bases outside the gene matches: 3. DNA for the CDR3: TGCGCCAGCAGCCAAGACGGGACTAGCTCAGAGACCCAGTACTTC. It translates to CASSQDGTSSETQYF.

The J gene is TRBJ1-5, the V gene TRBV28; D is uncertain. Trimming pared 5 bases from V and 5 bases from J, leaving 16 bases between. CDR1 is MDHEN and CDR2 is SYDVKM in the germline V gene. This CDR3 spans 15 amino acids. The CDR3 here is CASSLPPAGHQPQHF. The CDR3 region has the DNA TGTGCCAGCAGTCTCCCACCAGCGGGTCATCAGCCCCAGCATTTT.

V and J are TRBV12-3 or TRBV12-4 and TRBJ1-1; tentative D call: TRBD1 (5 bases). With 5 bases removed from V and 3 bases from J, the gap between germline ends came to 10 bases. The CDR3 runs to 13 residues. CDR3 in DNA: TGTGCCAGCAGTCCAGGGAAGGACACTGAAGCTTTCTTT. It specifies CASSPGKDTEAFF.

The CDR3 coding sequence is TGTGCCAGTAGTACCGGACTAGCCTACGAGCAGTACTTC. It is translated as CASSTGLAYEQYF. The chain employs TRBV19 and TRBJ2-7; 7 bases are a match to TRBD2. Germline lookup yields CDR1 LNHDA and CDR2 SQIVND (reference sequence). The CDR3 length is 13 residues. V was pared by 4 bases and J by 2 bases, with 2 bases of the junction left unmatched.

This sequence joins TRBV5-4 and TRBJ2-7, with D unresolved. With 2 bases removed from V and 0 bases from J, the gap between germline ends came to 6 bases. Germline V gives CDR1 SGHNT, CDR2 YYREEE (reference sequence). This CDR3 is 13 amino acids long. CDR3 sequence reads: CASSFRSSYEQYF. CDR3 nucleotide sequence: TGTGCCAGCAGCTTCCGGAGCTCCTACGAGCAGTACTTC. Looking up the rest from reference TRBV5-4 and TRBJ2-7 gives the full variable domain: ETGVTQSPTHLIKTRGQQVTLRCSSQSGHNTVSWYQQALGQGPQFIFQYYREEENGRGNFPPRFSGLQFPNYSSELNVNALELDDSALYLCASSFRSSYEQYFGPGTRLTVT.

This chain links TRBV18 with TRBJ2-5; 7 positions match TRBD1. The CDR3 is made up of 15 amino acids. Germline lookup yields CDR1 KGHSH and CDR2 LQKENI. With 0 bases clipped from V and 5 bases from J, the junction kept 6 bases outside the gene matches. CDR3 coding DNA: TGTGCCAGCTCACCACCCAGGGGGAATTCCGAGACCCAGTACTTC. The encoded protein is CASSPPRGNSETQYF.

CDR3 in amino acids: CASSPIQGYEQYF. The DNA of the CDR3 is TGTGCCAGCAGCCCAATACAGGGGTACGAGCAGTACTTC. The chain uses TRBV7-2 and TRBJ2-7, with 7 positions matching TRBD1. Germline CDR1 reads SGHTA; CDR2 reads FQGNSA. The CDR3 spans 13 residues. V lost 5 bases, J lost 4 bases, and 5 bases stayed unmatched.

The chain recombines TRBV30 with TRBJ2-7, with D possibly called TRBD1 or TRBD2 (5 bases each). Trimming took 3 bases from V and 10 from J, leaving 19 bases between them. Germline CDR1 is GTSNPN and CDR2 is SVGIG (reference sequence). This CDR3 has 13 amino acids. The DNA for the CDR3 is TGTGCCTGGAGGGCGTCTTGGGGGTCGGGACAGTACTTC. Residues: CAWRASWGSGQYF.

This chain uses TRBV7-8 with TRBJ1-2; D is uncertain. V was trimmed by 3 bases and J by 4 bases, leaving 6 bases between them. CDR3 length equals 12 residues. The germline V gene encodes CDR1 SGHVS and CDR2 FQNEAQ. The DNA for the CDR3 is TGTGCCAGCAGCTTTGGTGCCTATGGCTACACCTTC. Translation: CASSFGAYGYTF.

Only one count was recorded for this clone. J is TRBJ1-6 and V is TRBV2, with 7 nucleotides matching TRBD1. In germline, CDR1 is SNHLY, CDR2 FYNNEI. V lost 6 bases and J lost 7; bases outside the gene matches: 9. The CDR3 runs to 15 residues. CDR3 sequence: CASRRSGQLNSPLHF. DNA of the CDR3: TGTGCCAGCAGGAGGTCGGGACAGCTAAATTCACCCCTCCACTTT.